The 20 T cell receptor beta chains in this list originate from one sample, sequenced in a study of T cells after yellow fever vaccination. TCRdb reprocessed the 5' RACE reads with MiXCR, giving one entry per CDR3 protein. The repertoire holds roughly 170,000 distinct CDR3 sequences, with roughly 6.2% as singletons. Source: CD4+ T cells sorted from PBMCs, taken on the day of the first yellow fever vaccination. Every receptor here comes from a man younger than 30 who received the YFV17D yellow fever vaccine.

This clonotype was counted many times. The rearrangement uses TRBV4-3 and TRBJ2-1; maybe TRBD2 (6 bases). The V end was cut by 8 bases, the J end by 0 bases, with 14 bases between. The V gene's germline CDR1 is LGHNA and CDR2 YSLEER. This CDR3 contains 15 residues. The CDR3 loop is CASRPGTDSYNEQFF. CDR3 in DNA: TGCGCCAGCCGTCCGGGGACTGACTCCTACAATGAGCAGTTCTTC.

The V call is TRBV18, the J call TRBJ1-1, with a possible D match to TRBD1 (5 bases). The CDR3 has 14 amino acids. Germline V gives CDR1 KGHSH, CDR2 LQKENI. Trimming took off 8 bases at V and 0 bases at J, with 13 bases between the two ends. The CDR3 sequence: CASHPSGVNTEAFF. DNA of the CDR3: TGTGCCAGCCACCCCTCGGGGGTGAACACTGAAGCTTTCTTT.

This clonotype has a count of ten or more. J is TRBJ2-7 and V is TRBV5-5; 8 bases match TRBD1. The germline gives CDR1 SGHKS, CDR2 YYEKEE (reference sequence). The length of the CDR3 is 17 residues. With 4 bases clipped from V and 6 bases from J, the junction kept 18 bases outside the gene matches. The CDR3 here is CASSPGTGLHQASEQYV. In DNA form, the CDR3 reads TGTGCCAGCAGCCCCGGGACAGGCCTTCATCAGGCGTCCGAGCAGTACGTC.

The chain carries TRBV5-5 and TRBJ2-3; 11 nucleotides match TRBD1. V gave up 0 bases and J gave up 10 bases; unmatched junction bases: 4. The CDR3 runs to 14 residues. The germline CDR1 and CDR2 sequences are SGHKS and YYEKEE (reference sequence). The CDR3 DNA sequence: TGTGCCAGCAGCTTGGGCGGACAGGGGGCGGCGCAGTATTTT. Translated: CASSLGGQGAAQYF.

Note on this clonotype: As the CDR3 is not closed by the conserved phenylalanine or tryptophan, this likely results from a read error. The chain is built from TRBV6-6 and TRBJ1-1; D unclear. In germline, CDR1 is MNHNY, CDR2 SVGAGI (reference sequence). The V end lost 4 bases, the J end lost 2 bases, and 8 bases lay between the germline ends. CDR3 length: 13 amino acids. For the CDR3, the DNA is TGTGCCAGCAGTTTCCCAGCCAACACTGAAGCTTTCTAT. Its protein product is CASSFPANTEAFY.

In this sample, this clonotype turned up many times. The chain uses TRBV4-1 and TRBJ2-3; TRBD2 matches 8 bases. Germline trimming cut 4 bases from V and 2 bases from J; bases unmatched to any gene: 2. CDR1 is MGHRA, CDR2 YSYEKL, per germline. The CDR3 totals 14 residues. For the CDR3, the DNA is TGCGCCAGCAGCCTAGCGGGGAACACAGATACGCAGTATTTT. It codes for CASSLAGNTDTQYF.

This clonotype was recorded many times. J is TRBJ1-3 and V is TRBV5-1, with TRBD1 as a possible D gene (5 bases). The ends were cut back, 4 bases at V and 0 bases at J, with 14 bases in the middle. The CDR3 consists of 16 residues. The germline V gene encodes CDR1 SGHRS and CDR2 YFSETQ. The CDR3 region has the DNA TGCGCCAGCAGCCCGCAGGGACCGATCTCTGGAAACACCATATATTTT. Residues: CASSPQGPISGNTIYF.

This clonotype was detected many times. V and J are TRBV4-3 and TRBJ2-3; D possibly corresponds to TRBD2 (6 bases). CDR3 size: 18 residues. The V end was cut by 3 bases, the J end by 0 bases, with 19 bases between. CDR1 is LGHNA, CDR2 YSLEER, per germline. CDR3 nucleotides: TGCGCCAGCAGCCAGGGCGTTCGGCCAGCGGGTAGCACAGATACGCAGTATTTT. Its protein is CASSQGVRPAGSTDTQYF.

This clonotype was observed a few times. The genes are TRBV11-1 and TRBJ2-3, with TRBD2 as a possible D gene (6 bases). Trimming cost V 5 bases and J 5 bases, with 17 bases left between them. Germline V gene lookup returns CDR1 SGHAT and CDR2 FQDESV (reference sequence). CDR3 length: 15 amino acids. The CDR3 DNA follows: TGTGCCAGCAGCGGTGGCGGGGTGTCAGGAGATACGCAGTATTTT. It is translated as CASSGGGVSGDTQYF. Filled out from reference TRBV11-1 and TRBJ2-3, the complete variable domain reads EAEVAQSPRYKITEKSQAVAFWCDPISGHATLYWYRQILGQGPELLVQFQDESVVDDSQLPKDRFSAERLKGVDSTLKIQPAELGDSAMYLCASSGGGVSGDTQYFGPGTRLTVL.

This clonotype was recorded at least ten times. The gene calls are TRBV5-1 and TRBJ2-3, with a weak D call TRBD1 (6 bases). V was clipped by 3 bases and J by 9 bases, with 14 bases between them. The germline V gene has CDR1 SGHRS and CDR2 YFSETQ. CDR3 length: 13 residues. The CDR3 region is CASSSRTDPTQYF. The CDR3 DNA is TGCGCCAGCAGCTCGAGGACAGACCCGACGCAGTATTTT.

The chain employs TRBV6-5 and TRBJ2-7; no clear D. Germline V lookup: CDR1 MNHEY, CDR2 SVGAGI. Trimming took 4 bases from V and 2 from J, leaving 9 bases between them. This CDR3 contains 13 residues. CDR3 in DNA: TGTGCCAGCAGTTTTTACTCGGCCTACGAGCAGTACGTC. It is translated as CASSFYSAYEQYV.

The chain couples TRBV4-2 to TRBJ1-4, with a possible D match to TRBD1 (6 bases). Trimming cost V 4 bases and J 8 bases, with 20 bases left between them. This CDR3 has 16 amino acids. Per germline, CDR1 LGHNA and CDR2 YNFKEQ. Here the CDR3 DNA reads TGTGCCAGCAGCCCTATTTCTGGGGGGCAAAGGGAAAAACTGTTTTTT. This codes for CASSPISGGQREKLFF.

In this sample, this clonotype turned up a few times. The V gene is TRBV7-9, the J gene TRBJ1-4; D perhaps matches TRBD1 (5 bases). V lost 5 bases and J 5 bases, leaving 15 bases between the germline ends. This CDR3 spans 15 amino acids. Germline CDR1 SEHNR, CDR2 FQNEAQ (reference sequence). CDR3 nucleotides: TGTGCCAGCAGCCCATTGGTGGGGGTGAATGAAAAACTGTTTTTT. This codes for CASSPLVGVNEKLFF.

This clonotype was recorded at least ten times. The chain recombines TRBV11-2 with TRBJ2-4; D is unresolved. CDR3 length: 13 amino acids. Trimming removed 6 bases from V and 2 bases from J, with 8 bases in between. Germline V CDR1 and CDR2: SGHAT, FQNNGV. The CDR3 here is CASRSISKNIQYF. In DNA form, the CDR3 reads TGTGCCAGCAGAAGTATTTCCAAAAACATTCAGTACTTC.

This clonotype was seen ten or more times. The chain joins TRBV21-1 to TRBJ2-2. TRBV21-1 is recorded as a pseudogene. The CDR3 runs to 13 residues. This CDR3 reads CASSRHDTGELFF. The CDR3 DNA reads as TGTGCCAGCAGCCGCCATGACACCGGGGAGCTGTTTTTT.

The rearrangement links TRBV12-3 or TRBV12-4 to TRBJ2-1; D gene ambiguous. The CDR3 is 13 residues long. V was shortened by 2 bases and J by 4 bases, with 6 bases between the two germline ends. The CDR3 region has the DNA TGTGCCAGCAGTTTATTGGAATACAATGAGCAGTTCTTC. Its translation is CASSLLEYNEQFF.

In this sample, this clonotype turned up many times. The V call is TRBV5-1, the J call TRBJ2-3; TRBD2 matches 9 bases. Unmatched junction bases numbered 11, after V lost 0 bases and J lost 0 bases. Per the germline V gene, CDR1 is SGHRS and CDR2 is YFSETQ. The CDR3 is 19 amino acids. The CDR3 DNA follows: TGCGCCAGCAGCTTGGCCTCTCTAGCGGGGAGCTCTAGCACAGATACGCAGTATTTT. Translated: CASSLASLAGSSSTDTQYF.

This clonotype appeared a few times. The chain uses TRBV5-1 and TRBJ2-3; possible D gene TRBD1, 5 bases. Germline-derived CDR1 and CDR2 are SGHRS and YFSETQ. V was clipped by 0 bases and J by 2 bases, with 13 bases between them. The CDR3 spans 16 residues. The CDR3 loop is CASSLAVGALTDTQYF. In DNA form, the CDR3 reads TGCGCCAGCAGCTTGGCCGTAGGGGCACTCACAGATACGCAGTATTTT.

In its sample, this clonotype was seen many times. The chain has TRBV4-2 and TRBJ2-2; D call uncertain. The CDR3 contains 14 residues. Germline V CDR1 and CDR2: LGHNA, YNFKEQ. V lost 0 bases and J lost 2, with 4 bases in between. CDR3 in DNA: TGTGCCAGCAGCCAAGAGAGAAACACCGGGGAGCTGTTTTTT. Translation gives CASSQERNTGELFF.

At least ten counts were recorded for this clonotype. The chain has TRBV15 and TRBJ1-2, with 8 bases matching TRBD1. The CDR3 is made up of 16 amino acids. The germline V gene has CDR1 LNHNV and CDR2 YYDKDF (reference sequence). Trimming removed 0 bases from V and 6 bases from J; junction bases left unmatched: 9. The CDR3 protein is CATSRDIGQGKDGYTF. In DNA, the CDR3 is TGTGCCACCAGCAGAGATATAGGACAGGGAAAGGATGGCTACACCTTC.